These T cell receptor beta chains were read from a single sample in a study of T-cell memory formation after mild COVID-19. TCRdb passed the 5' RACE reads through MiXCR, listing each CDR3 protein once. The sample holds hundreds of thousands of distinct CDR3 sequences; roughly 25% are singletons and the top ten take under 15%. The sample was PBMCs or a T cell subset sorted from them (not recorded which). The receptor source for this set is an adult woman who had mild COVID-19 (a few samples of this study predate the infection). Cell type and time point are not known. CDR3s leave out the opening cysteine and the closing phenylalanine or tryptophan. The order of the fields is J gene, V gene, D gene, CDR3 protein. A D gene is named only where the DNA matches it firmly.

TRBJ1-1 | TRBV9 | NA | ASRAQGWNTEAF
TRBJ2-2 | TRBV7-3 | TRBD2 | ASSPGTSAAGELF
TRBJ1-1 | TRBV6-5 | TRBD1 | ASSYYPGGNTEAF
TRBJ2-3 | TRBV5-6 | TRBD2 | ASSLYQRGLDTQY
TRBJ2-1 | TRBV29-1 | TRBD2 | SVHGGEQF
TRBJ2-2 | TRBV11-2 | NA | ASSPGLNQDTGELF
TRBJ1-1 | TRBV12-3/TRBV12-4 | NA | ASSLGVEEAF
TRBJ2-7 | TRBV5-1 | NA | ASRGDGLTYEQY
TRBJ1-1 | TRBV30 | NA | AWKPTGVTEAF
TRBJ2-3 | TRBV7-6 | NA | ASSWSERGTDTQY
TRBJ2-3 | TRBV5-6 | NA | ASSLVGSRGDTQY
TRBJ2-3 | TRBV18 | NA | ASSSPVADTQY
TRBJ1-1 | TRBV7-3 | NA | ASSRRGEANTEAF
TRBJ1-2 | TRBV20-1 | NA | SADAGVGYGYT
TRBJ2-1 | TRBV6-5 | NA | ASSYAGGVRGEQF
TRBJ2-3 | TRBV7-9 | NA | ASSLGPRATLRADTQY
TRBJ2-2 | TRBV5-1 | NA | ASTSSAGLNTGELF
TRBJ2-2 | TRBV28 | NA | ASSSLLENTGELF
TRBJ2-2 | TRBV12-3/TRBV12-4 | TRBD1 | ASRMRGQNTGELF
TRBJ2-3 | TRBV5-1 | TRBD2 | ASSSGTSGGAVY
TRBJ1-1 | TRBV10-3 | NA | AIRDGLNTEAF
TRBJ2-1 | TRBV24-1 | NA | ATSESGTNEQF
TRBJ1-1 | TRBV20-1 | TRBD1 | SARASTGWDEAF
TRBJ2-7 | TRBV12-3/TRBV12-4 | TRBD2 | ASTKGVAGEGEQY
TRBJ1-2 | TRBV5-1 | TRBD1 | ASSLEQGNGYT
TRBJ2-3 | TRBV5-1 | NA | ASSLVPGNTDTQY